The TCR beta chain described here comes from a study of graft-versus-host responses after intestinal transplantation. In the study overall: Multivisceral, liver-intestinal, or isolated intestinal transplants were performed in recipients. The whole recipient group had anti-thymocyte globulin induction followed by tacrolimus and steroids for two to three years. Whole-study results and caveats: GvH clones surfaced in recipient marrow, some emerging earlier in ileum or blood. Those patients showing graft-donor T cell macrochimerism displayed high graft-versus-host to host-versus-graft clonal ratios in allografts.

Produced via immunoSEQ multiplex PCR; TCRdb's table is partial and in-frame only. The table lists tens of thousands of clones, over 75% of them singletons. Note on this clone: Its antigen is not known.

CDR3 length: 15 amino acids. The germline gives CDR1 SGHDT, CDR2 YYEEEE. Trimming took 1 base from V and 1 from J; bases not matched to a gene: 1. Here the sequenced sample was unstimulated CD8+ T cells sorted from spleen or lymph node cells, taken before intestinal transplant. This TCR was recovered from a human donor who received an intestinal transplant. V usage is TRBV5-6 and J usage is TRBJ1-5, with 8 bases lining up with TRBD1. The CDR3 region is CASSLTGGSNQPQHF. The DNA for the CDR3 is TGTGCCAGCAGCTTGACAGGGGGAAGCAATCAGCCCCAGCATTTT.